One sample yielded the 15 T cell receptor beta chains listed below, sequenced in a study of blood T cell repertoires in COVID-19. Clones were read by immunoSEQ multiplex PCR, and TCRdb kept only the in-frame ones, dropping some. The data show about 200,000 clones, roughly 87% seen once. The sample consisted of peripheral blood. Receptors originate from a man aged 40-55 years with active or convalescent COVID-19.

The chain uses TRBV7-8 and TRBJ2-7, with D maybe TRBD2 (5 bases). V shed 1 base and J shed 0 bases, with 16 bases lying between them. Germline V gene sequence: CDR1 SGHVS, CDR2 FQNEAQ. The CDR3 runs 17 residues. The CDR3 DNA sequence: TGTGCCAGCAGCTTAGAGGACCGGACTCGGATCTCCTACGAGCAGTACTTC. Protein: CASSLEDRTRISYEQYF.

The J gene is TRBJ2-4, the V gene TRBV5-4; the D is unclear. The germline V gene encodes CDR1 SGHNT and CDR2 YYREEE (reference sequence). The CDR3 loop spans 14 amino acids. V was clipped by 0 bases and J by 4 bases, with 8 bases between them. The CDR3: CASSLDTRKNIQYF. The CDR3 DNA is TGTGCCAGCAGCTTGGACACCAGGAAAAACATTCAGTACTTC.

The chain couples TRBV6-6 to TRBJ1-2; TRBD1 aligns across 8 bases. The CDR3 runs to 13 residues. Per germline, CDR1 MNHNY and CDR2 SVGAGI (reference sequence). V was clipped by 6 bases and J by 4 bases; unmatched bases: 4. The CDR3 DNA reads TGTGCCAGCAGCTCTGGACAGGGCTATGGCTACACCTTC. It specifies CASSSGQGYGYTF.

V is TRBV27 and J is TRBJ2-7; possibly TRBD1 for D (6 bases). Germline V gene sequence: CDR1 MNHEY, CDR2 SMNVEV (reference sequence). Trimming removed 7 bases from V and 6 bases from J, with 19 bases in between. This CDR3 region has 14 residues. For the CDR3, the DNA is TGTGCCAGCAACTTTCTTTCCCAGGGGAGCGAGCAGTACTTC. It specifies CASNFLSQGSEQYF.

The genes are TRBV7-9 and TRBJ1-2; TRBD1 might be the D (5 bases). Germline V gives CDR1 SEHNR, CDR2 FQNEAQ (reference sequence). This CDR3 is 16 amino acids long. Trimming removed 2 bases from V and 4 bases from J, with 17 bases in between. CDR3 DNA sequence: TGTGCCAGCAGCTTATTATCCAGGGAATTTGCCTATGGCTACACCTTC. Amino acids: CASSLLSREFAYGYTF.

V is TRBV19 and J is TRBJ2-1, with 7 bases identical to TRBD1. The germline V gene encodes CDR1 LNHDA and CDR2 SQIVND (reference sequence). This CDR3 has 16 residues. The junction had 5 bases not matched to a gene; V was cut back by 3 bases and J by 0 bases. This CDR3 reads CASSIRGYSSYNEQFF. CDR3 sequence (DNA): TGTGCCAGTAGTATCAGGGGGTACAGCTCCTACAATGAGCAGTTCTTC.

The chain joins TRBV25-1 to TRBJ2-5; tentatively, D is TRBD2 (5 bases). V was trimmed by 7 bases and J by 3 bases, leaving 12 bases between them. Per germline, CDR1 MGHDK and CDR2 SYGVNS. The CDR3 length is 13 residues. The DNA of the CDR3 is TGTGCCAGCACTCCGAGGGTGAAAGAGACCCAGTACTTC. This translates into CASTPRVKETQYF.

V gene TRBV7-2 combines with J gene TRBJ2-1; possibly TRBD2 for D (5 bases). Germline-derived CDR1 and CDR2 are SGHTA and FQGNSA. The CDR3 is 17 residues long. The V gene lost 1 base and the J gene lost 3 bases, with 16 bases spanning the gap. The CDR3 nucleotides are TGTGCCAGCAGCTTAGTAGGAAGTGGGAGTGGCTACAATGAGCAGTTCTTC. It specifies CASSLVGSGSGYNEQFF.

The rearrangement links TRBV5-1 to TRBJ1-2; no definite D call. Germline V lookup: CDR1 SGHRS, CDR2 YFSETQ. This CDR3 region has 16 residues. Trimming removed 4 bases from V and 0 bases from J, with 16 bases in between. This chain's CDR3 is CASSKDSLQANYGYTF. CDR3 bases: TGCGCCAGCAGCAAGGACTCTCTCCAAGCTAACTATGGCTACACCTTC.

A few counts support this clone. V usage is TRBV12-3 or TRBV12-4 and J usage is TRBJ2-1; D is uncertain. The CDR3 has 11 residues. Trimming pared 2 bases from V and 10 bases from J, leaving 6 bases between. CDR3 amino acids: CASSLYSEQFF. The CDR3 DNA is TGTGCCAGCAGTTTATATTCGGAGCAGTTCTTC.

V gene TRBV6-6 combines with J gene TRBJ2-5; 7 bases agree with TRBD2. Germline V gene lookup returns CDR1 MNHNY and CDR2 SVGAGI (reference sequence). The V and J ends lost 6 bases and 5 bases, in that order; junction bases with no gene match: 15. The CDR3 is 16 residues long. The CDR3 region has the DNA TGTGCCAGCAGCCCCCGTGCGGGGGACTCGTCGGAGACCCAGTACTTC. Its protein product is CASSPRAGDSSETQYF.

The V call is TRBV7-9, the J call TRBJ2-7, with TRBD1 identical over 9 bases. With 4 bases clipped from V and 6 bases from J, the junction kept 7 bases outside the gene matches. CDR3 length equals 14 residues. The germline V gene encodes CDR1 SEHNR and CDR2 FQNEAQ (reference sequence). In nucleotides, the CDR3 is TGTGCCAGCAGCTCGGGACAGGGAACGGGCGAGCAGTACTTC. Encoded protein: CASSSGQGTGEQYF. Combining the CDR3 with reference TRBV7-9 and TRBJ2-7 gives the whole variable domain DTGVSQNPRHKITKRGQNVTFRCDPISEHNRLYWYRQTLGQGPEFLTYFQNEAQLEKSRLLSDRFSAERPKGSFSTLEIQRTEQGDSAMYLCASSSGQGTGEQYFGPGTRLTVT.

This chain links TRBV30 with TRBJ1-1; D is possibly TRBD1 (5 bases). Germline lookup yields CDR1 GTSNPN and CDR2 SVGIG (reference sequence). V lost 2 bases and J lost 5, with 12 bases in between. This CDR3 region has 13 residues. The CDR3 here is CAWSYSGGTEAFF. The CDR3 bases are TGTGCCTGGAGTTACTCCGGGGGTACTGAAGCTTTCTTT. Together with reference TRBV30 and TRBJ1-1, the CDR3 gives the full variable domain: SQTIHQWPATLVQPVGSPLSLECTVEGTSNPNLYWYRQAAGRGLQLLFYSVGIGQISSEVPQNLSASRPQDRQFILSSKKLLLSDSGFYLCAWSYSGGTEAFFGQGTRLTVV.

In this sample, this clone turned up a few times. The V and J genes are TRBV5-1 and TRBJ2-7, with a possible D match to TRBD1 (6 bases). The CDR3 is 15 amino acids. V was cut by 0 bases and J by 0 bases, with 10 bases left in between. Germline values: CDR1 SGHRS, CDR2 YFSETQ. The CDR3 DNA reads as TGCGCCAGCAGCTTGGGACAGGCGCACTCCTACGAGCAGTACTTC. Amino acid sequence: CASSLGQAHSYEQYF.

This chain connects TRBV18 to TRBJ2-5; 9 bases are shared with TRBD1. This CDR3 comprises 16 residues. Looked up from germline, CDR1 is KGHSH and CDR2 is LQKENI. J was trimmed by 5 bases and V by 3 bases; bases with no gene match: 10. The CDR3 sequence is CASSPLLQGARETQYF. CDR3 sequence (DNA): TGTGCCAGCTCACCTCTTTTACAGGGGGCTCGGGAGACCCAGTACTTC.